This entry lists 27 T cell receptor beta chains sequenced from one sample in a study of Ad26.COV2.S vaccination and SARS-CoV-2 variants. The treatment here: some 20 received Ad26.COV2.S at low or high dose, single or two shots; 5 received placebo; per-sample allocation not given. Specimens were obtained on day 63 following the first vaccine or placebo injection. The data were produced by immunoSEQ multiplex PCR, yet TCRdb's version contains in-frame clones alone and is incomplete. The table includes about 450,000 clones, about 91% detected once. Specimen: peripheral blood, collected in a trial of Ad26.COV2.S vaccine versus placebo. Source of these receptors: a person between 18 and 59 years old who received the Ad26.COV2.S COVID-19 vaccine or a placebo.

This chain uses TRBV11-3 with TRBJ1-1; D gene uncertain. The CDR3 has 14 residues. Germline V gene sequence: CDR1 SGHNT, CDR2 YENEEA. Trimming stripped 3 bases from V and 0 bases from J, with 8 bases between. The CDR3 bases are TGTGCCAGCAGCTTGGTATACTTGAACACTGAAGCTTTCTTT. It encodes CASSLVYLNTEAFF.

The rearrangement uses TRBV21-1 and TRBJ2-5; the table gives TRBD1 as D, unverified against the DNA. TRBV21-1 constitutes a pseudogene. CDR3 length equals 15 residues. In DNA, the CDR3 is TGTGCCAGCAGCAAATTCAGGGGGCGTAGGGAGACCCAGTACTTC. Amino acid sequence: CASSKFRGRRETQYF.

The rearrangement links TRBV15 to TRBJ2-1; D possibly matches TRBD1 or TRBD2 (7 bases each). The length of the CDR3 is 19 residues. Germline V gene data show CDR1 as LNHNV and CDR2 as YYDKDF (reference sequence). V lost 5 bases, J lost 7 bases, and 30 bases lay in between. The CDR3: CATSPQRGLADIVRNEQFF. For the CDR3, the DNA is TGTGCCACCAGCCCCCAAAGGGGGCTAGCGGACATCGTGCGGAATGAGCAGTTCTTC.

The chain employs TRBV19 and TRBJ1-1; 7 bases map to TRBD1. The CDR3 is 14 amino acids. Unmatched junction bases numbered 4, after V lost 4 bases and J lost 2 bases. The germline V gene encodes CDR1 LNHDA and CDR2 SQIVND (reference sequence). CDR3 nucleotide sequence: TGTGCCAGTAGTAGACGGGACAGAAACACTGAAGCTTTCTTT. Its translation: CASSRRDRNTEAFF.

The chain carries TRBV24-1 and TRBJ1-5; 7 nucleotides align to TRBD1. The germline V gene has CDR1 KGHDR and CDR2 SFDVKD. The V segment lost 5 bases and the J segment 3 bases; nucleotides outside the gene matches: 9. The CDR3 totals 16 residues. The CDR3 coding sequence is TGTGCCACCAGTGGAAGTGGGGACAGAGTCAATCAGCCCCAGCATTTT. Its translation: CATSGSGDRVNQPQHF.

This chain connects TRBV7-2 to TRBJ2-1, with 7 bases identical to TRBD2. The germline CDR1 and CDR2 sequences are SGHTA and FQGNSA. J was trimmed by 3 bases and V by 1 base; bases with no gene match: 12. The CDR3 consists of 18 residues. The CDR3 DNA sequence: TGTGCCAGCAGCTTAGGAGGGACTATGGTTTTCAACTACAATGAGCAGTTCTTC. This encodes CASSLGGTMVFNYNEQFF.

The chain recombines TRBV18 with TRBJ1-2, with D unresolved. This CDR3 contains 15 residues. In germline, CDR1 is KGHSH, CDR2 LQKENI. V dropped 1 base and J dropped 4 bases, with 13 bases sitting between them. This chain's CDR3 is CASSPRGGHGYGYTF. The CDR3 bases are TGTGCCAGCTCACCACGAGGCGGGCACGGCTATGGCTACACCTTC. The whole variable domain, filled in from reference TRBV18 and TRBJ1-2, reads NAGVMQNPRHLVRRRGQEARLRCSPMKGHSHVYWYRQLPEEGLKFMVYLQKENIIDESGMPKERFSAEFPKEGPSILRIQQVVRGDSAAYFCASSPRGGHGYGYTFGSGTRLTVV.

The chain carries TRBV27 and TRBJ1-5; D remains ambiguous. The CDR3 sequence is 12 residues long. V was shortened by 8 bases and J by 4 bases, with 9 bases between the two germline ends. Germline V gene data show CDR1 as MNHEY and CDR2 as SMNVEV (reference sequence). The CDR3 bases are TGTGCCAGCCGGGGTGGGAATCAGCCCCAGCATTTT. Translated: CASRGGNQPQHF.

This rearrangement joins TRBV18 to TRBJ1-1; D gene ambiguous. Trimming took 4 bases from V and 1 from J, leaving 13 bases between them. The CDR3 runs to 15 residues. Germline lookup yields CDR1 KGHSH and CDR2 LQKENI. The CDR3: CASSRNGKGNTEAFF. The CDR3 nucleotides are TGTGCCAGCTCACGGAACGGAAAGGGGAACACTGAAGCTTTCTTT.

This chain uses TRBV28 with TRBJ1-5, with D perhaps matching TRBD1 (5 bases). From germline, CDR1 is MDHEN and CDR2 SYDVKM. V was trimmed by 7 bases and J by 2 bases, leaving 15 bases between them. This CDR3 is 15 amino acids long. Here the CDR3 reads CASNPGGYRNQPQHF. Here the CDR3 DNA reads TGTGCCAGCAACCCTGGGGGGTATCGCAATCAGCCCCAGCATTTT.

The chain recombines TRBV19 with TRBJ2-1; TRBD2 is a possible D gene (5 bases). In germline, CDR1 is LNHDA, CDR2 SQIVND (reference sequence). The CDR3 runs to 13 residues. V shed 3 bases and J shed 16 bases, with 19 bases lying between them. In DNA form, the CDR3 reads TGTGCCAGTAGTATCGGCCCCGTGACTGGGAGATTCTTC. It codes for CASSIGPVTGRFF.

The V gene is TRBV29-1, the J gene TRBJ1-2, with D possibly matching TRBD1 (6 bases). V was shortened by 7 bases and J by 2 bases, with 20 bases between the two germline ends. Germline CDR1 is SQVTM and CDR2 is ANQGSEA. This CDR3 is 15 amino acids long. This CDR3 reads CSACKGDTSNYGYTF. The CDR3 DNA is TGCAGCGCCTGCAAGGGGGACACTTCGAACTATGGCTACACCTTC. The full variable domain, completed using reference TRBV29-1 and TRBJ1-2, is SAVISQKPSRDICQRGTSLTIQCQVDSQVTMMFWYRQQPGQSLTLIATANQGSEATYESGFVIDKFPISRPNLTFSTLTVSNMSPEDSSIYLCSACKGDTSNYGYTFGSGTRLTVV.

Here the CDR3 DNA reads TGTGCCAGTAGTATCGCGGACTCCTACAATGAGCAGTTCTTC. Amino acid sequence: CASSIADSYNEQFF. The chain has TRBV19 and TRBJ2-1; unclear D gene. The CDR3 is 14 amino acids. In germline, CDR1 is LNHDA, CDR2 SQIVND (reference sequence). Trimming took off 3 bases at V and 0 bases at J, with 6 bases between the two ends.

The genes are TRBV7-3 and TRBJ2-4; D is perhaps TRBD2 (5 bases). There are 15 residues in the CDR3. Trimming pared 5 bases from V and 0 bases from J, leaving 11 bases between. CDR1 SGHTA and CDR2 FQGTGA come from the germline V gene. The CDR3 nucleotides read TGTGCCAGCAGCCCGACTGGGAGAGCCAAAAACATTCAGTACTTC. Translating it yields CASSPTGRAKNIQYF.

J is TRBJ1-2 and V is TRBV10-3; TRBD1 matches at 8 bases. V dropped 6 bases and J dropped 8; count of bases not matched to a gene: 8. Per germline, CDR1 ENHRY and CDR2 SYGVKD. This CDR3 contains 13 residues. The CDR3 region is CAISPGQVRGYTF. The CDR3 DNA sequence: TGTGCCATCAGCCCGGGACAGGTGAGAGGCTACACCTTC.

The chain employs TRBV6-2 or TRBV6-3 and TRBJ2-7; D is unresolved. Germline CDR1 MNHEY, CDR2 SVGEGT. The CDR3 spans 13 residues. Trimming stripped 5 bases from V and 1 base from J, with 9 bases between. The CDR3 sequence is CASSTDVSYEQYV. The CDR3 DNA is TGTGCCAGCAGTACGGACGTTTCCTACGAGCAGTACGTC.

In the case of this clone: The identical CDR3 is also encoded by other nucleotide sequences in the sample. This chain connects TRBV4-1 to TRBJ2-3; D possibly corresponds to TRBD1 (6 bases). This CDR3 contains 16 residues. The germline gives CDR1 MGHRA, CDR2 YSYEKL. Trimming left V 1 base short and J 2 bases short, with 13 bases between. The CDR3: CASSQGAGVSTDTQYF. CDR3 DNA sequence: TGCGCCAGCAGCCAAGGGGCAGGGGTTTCCACAGATACGCAGTATTTT.

V usage is TRBV9 and J usage is TRBJ2-5, with 9 bases aligning to TRBD2. Trimming removed 0 bases from V and 5 bases from J; junction bases left unmatched: 8. CDR3 length equals 16 residues. Germline V gene data show CDR1 as SGDLS and CDR2 as YYNGEE. In DNA, the CDR3 is TGTGCCAGCAGCGTAGGTAGGAGCGGGAGGTTCGAGACCCAGTACTTC. The encoded protein is CASSVGRSGRFETQYF.

The table lists this clone with a count of one. V gene TRBV9 combines with J gene TRBJ1-6; D is possibly TRBD1 (5 bases). CDR3 length equals 13 residues. V was clipped by 3 bases and J by 7 bases, with 8 bases between them. Germline V gene sequence: CDR1 SGDLS, CDR2 YYNGEE. CDR3 sequence (DNA): TGTGCCAGCAGCGAGGGGCCGAATTCACCCCTCCACTTT. This encodes CASSEGPNSPLHF.

V and J are TRBV5-1 and TRBJ2-3, with 8 bases aligning to TRBD1. This CDR3 comprises 16 residues. Germline V gives CDR1 SGHRS, CDR2 YFSETQ. J was trimmed by 5 bases and V by 1 base; bases with no gene match: 9. The CDR3 nucleotides are TGCGCCAGCAGCTTGCCAAGGACAGGGATGGGAGATACGCAGTATTTT. Amino acid sequence: CASSLPRTGMGDTQYF.

This clone is a singleton in its sample. The chain uses TRBV13 and TRBJ2-2, with 9 positions matching TRBD1. The CDR3 loop spans 16 amino acids. The V segment lost 1 base and the J segment 7 bases; nucleotides outside the gene matches: 7. Germline values: CDR1 PRHDT, CDR2 FYEKMQ (reference sequence). In DNA, the CDR3 is TGTGCCAGCAGCTTAGCTCCGGGACAGGGCGGCGGGGAGCTGTTTTTT. Protein sequence: CASSLAPGQGGGELFF.

The chain uses TRBV2 and TRBJ2-1; possible D gene TRBD2, 6 bases. The germline gives CDR1 SNHLY, CDR2 FYNNEI. V gave up 6 bases and J gave up 10 bases, with 22 bases separating them. The CDR3 runs to 15 residues. The DNA of the CDR3 is TGTGCCAGCAGCCCTCGCCACGGCGCCGGGGGAGAGCAGTTCTTC. This gives the protein CASSPRHGAGGEQFF.

The sample holds a few counts of this clone. J is TRBJ2-1 and V is TRBV7-8, with 7 bases lining up with TRBD1. Germline-derived CDR1 and CDR2 are SGHVS and FQNEAQ. This CDR3 region has 12 residues. J was trimmed by 14 bases and V by 1 base; bases with no gene match: 5. CDR3 loop: CASSLVGRGKFF. CDR3 DNA: TGTGCCAGCAGCTTAGTAGGCAGGGGGAAGTTCTTC. The full variable domain, rest sourced from reference TRBV7-8 and TRBJ2-1, is GAGVSQSPRYKVAKRGQDVALRCDPISGHVSLFWYQQALGQGPEFLTYFQNEAQLDKSGLPSDRFFAERPEGSVSTLKIQRTQQEDSAVYLCASSLVGRGKFFGPGTRLTVL.

This chain links TRBV11-3 with TRBJ1-3, with 8 positions matching TRBD1. After removal of 5 bases from V and 6 bases from J, the junction contained 3 bases not matched to a gene. The CDR3 length is 13 residues. Germline-derived CDR1 and CDR2 are SGHNT and YENEEA. The CDR3 here is CASSPTGVNTIYF. CDR3 in DNA: TGTGCCAGCAGCCCGACAGGGGTAAACACCATATATTTT.

This clone was seen a few times. The V gene is TRBV4-3, the J gene TRBJ1-6; TRBD1 agrees at 7 bases. This CDR3 region has 16 residues. V gave up 0 bases and J gave up 10 bases; unmatched junction bases: 9. The V gene's germline CDR1 is LGHNA and CDR2 YSLEER. DNA for the CDR3: TGCGCCAGCAGCCAAGAAGGGGGCAGGGGAGAATCACCCCTCCACTTT. It encodes CASSQEGGRGESPLHF.

This chain uses TRBV7-9 with TRBJ1-4; 7 positions agree with TRBD1. After removal of 0 bases from V and 7 bases from J, the junction contained 8 bases not matched to a gene. Germline loops: CDR1 SEHNR, CDR2 FQNEAQ (reference sequence). The CDR3 contains 16 residues. CDR3 residues: CASSLALRGLTEKLFF. CDR3 nucleotides: TGTGCCAGCAGCTTAGCGCTTAGGGGGCTCACTGAAAAACTGTTTTTT.

The CDR3 protein is CASSSQYSNQPQHF. CDR3 sequence (DNA): TGTGCCAGCAGTTCCCAGTATAGCAATCAGCCCCAGCATTTT. The rearrangement uses TRBV28 and TRBJ1-5; D ambiguous. The germline V gene has CDR1 MDHEN and CDR2 SYDVKM. Trimming stripped 4 bases from V and 0 bases from J, with 7 bases between. This CDR3 comprises 14 residues.